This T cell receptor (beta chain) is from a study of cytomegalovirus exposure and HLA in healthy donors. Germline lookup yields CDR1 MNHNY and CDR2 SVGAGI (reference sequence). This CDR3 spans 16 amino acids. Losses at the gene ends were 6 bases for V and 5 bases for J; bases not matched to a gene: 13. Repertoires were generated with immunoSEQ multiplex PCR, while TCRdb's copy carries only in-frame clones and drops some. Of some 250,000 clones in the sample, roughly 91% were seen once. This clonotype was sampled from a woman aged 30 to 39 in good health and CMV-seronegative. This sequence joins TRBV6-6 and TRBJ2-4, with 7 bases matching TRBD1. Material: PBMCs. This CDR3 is CASRNTGVPVENIQYF. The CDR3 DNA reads TGTGCCAGCAGAAATACAGGGGTTCCTGTTGAAAACATTCAGTACTTC.